This T cell receptor (beta chain) was observed in a study of breast tumors, draining lymph nodes, adjacent tissues. General observations from the study: Luminal-like breast cancer showed significantly greater tumor-nontumor repertoire similarity than basal-like breast cancer did. Tumor repertoires ranked between lymph nodes and nontumor tissue in diversity, with V and J gene preferences.

Axillary draining lymph nodes of breast cancer patients supplied the node samples. This clonotype occurred a few times. The antigen is unknown. TCRdb re-called the multiplex PCR reads with MiXCR, one entry per CDR3 protein. Seen here are around 300,000 distinct CDR3 sequences, around 30% observed once, and the top ten hold 1.1%. V trimming: 4 bases; J trimming: 1 base; junction bases outside the gene matches: 10. Germline V gives CDR1 GTSNPN, CDR2 SVGIG (reference sequence). This CDR3 region has 15 residues. The chain has TRBV30 and TRBJ2-7, with 7 bases aligning to TRBD1. The sequenced sample consisted of axillary lymph node tissue. The source of this sequence is a female donor with breast cancer. Some clones in this sample may be carry-over from other donors' samples. The CDR3 sequence: CAWNPSDRDSYEQYF. CDR3 bases: TGTGCCTGGAATCCCTCCGACAGGGATTCCTACGAGCAGTACTTC.